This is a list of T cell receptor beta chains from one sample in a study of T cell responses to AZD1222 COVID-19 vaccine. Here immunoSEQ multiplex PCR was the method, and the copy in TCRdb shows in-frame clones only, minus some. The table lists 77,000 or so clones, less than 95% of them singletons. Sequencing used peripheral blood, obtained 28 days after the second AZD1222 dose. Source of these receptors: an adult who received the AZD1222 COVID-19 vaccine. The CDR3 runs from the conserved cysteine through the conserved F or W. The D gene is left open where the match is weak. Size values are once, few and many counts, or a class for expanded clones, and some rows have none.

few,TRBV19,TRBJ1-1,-,TGTGCCAGGGTATTCCCACCTCTGAACACTGAAGCTTTCTTT,CARVFPPLNTEAFF
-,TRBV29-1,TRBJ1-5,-,TGCAGCGTTGAGGGCCGGAATAATCAGCCCCAGCATTTT,CSVEGRNNQPQHF
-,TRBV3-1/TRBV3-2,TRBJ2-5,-,TGTGCCAGCAGCCAAGATTTGGAGACCCAGTACTTC,CASSQDLETQYF
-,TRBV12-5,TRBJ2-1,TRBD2,TGTGCTAGTGGCCCAAGCGGGATGTACAATGAGCAGTTCTTC,CASGPSGMYNEQFF
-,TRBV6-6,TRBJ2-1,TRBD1,TGTGCCAGCAGTTACTCCGGGACAGCAAGCTACAATGAGCAGTTCTTC,CASSYSGTASYNEQFF
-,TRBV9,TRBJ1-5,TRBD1,TGTGCCAGCAGCGCCGGGACAGGGGGCAATCAGCCCCAGCATTTT,CASSAGTGGNQPQHF
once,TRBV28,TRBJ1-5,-,TGTGCCAGCAGTTTATTTAGAGGGACGGGCAATCAGCCCCAGCATTTT,CASSLFRGTGNQPQHF
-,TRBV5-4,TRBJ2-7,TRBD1,TGTGCCAGCAGCGTTAGAGGGGGCGTTTCCTACGAGCAGTACTTC,CASSVRGGVSYEQYF
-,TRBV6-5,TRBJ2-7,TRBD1,TGTGCCAGCAGTTTAGACCCCGGGACAGGGGACCAGTACTTC,CASSLDPGTGDQYF
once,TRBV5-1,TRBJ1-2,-,TGCGCCAGCAGCCCGCTTCGAGGGGATGGCTACACCTTC,CASSPLRGDGYTF
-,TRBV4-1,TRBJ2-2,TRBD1,TGCGCCAGCACCCAGGACAGGGTGAACACCGGGGAGCTGTTTTTT,CASTQDRVNTGELFF
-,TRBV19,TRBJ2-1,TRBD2,TGTGCCAGTAGTGTTTCCATAGCGGGAGGGCCCAGTGAGCAGTTCTTC,CASSVSIAGGPSEQFF
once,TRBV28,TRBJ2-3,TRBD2,TGTGCCAGCGAGAGCGGGAGGGCCGCGGGCTTTGCAGATACGCAGTATTTT,CASESGRAAGFADTQYF
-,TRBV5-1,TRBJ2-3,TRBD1,TGCGCCAGCAGCTTGAGACAGGGCTCAGATACGCAGTATTTT,CASSLRQGSDTQYF
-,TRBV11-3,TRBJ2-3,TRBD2,TGTGCCAGCAGCCCCAGGGGACTAGCGGGAGTCGATACGCAGTATTTT,CASSPRGLAGVDTQYF
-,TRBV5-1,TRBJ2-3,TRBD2,TGCGCCAGCAGCCGGACGACTAGCGGGACCACAGATACGCAGTATTTT,CASSRTTSGTTDTQYF
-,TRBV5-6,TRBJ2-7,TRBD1,TGTGCCAGCAGCCGAGGGGACAGGGCCTACGAGCAGTACTTC,CASSRGDRAYEQYF
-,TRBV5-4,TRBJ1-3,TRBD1,TGTGCCAGCAGCCTCGACAGGGTAAAAGGAAACACCATATATTTT,CASSLDRVKGNTIYF
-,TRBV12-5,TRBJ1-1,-,TGTGCTAGTGGTCTCCTCCTCCCAATTACAAACACTGAAGCTTTCTTT,CASGLLLPITNTEAFF
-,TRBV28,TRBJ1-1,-,TGTGCCAGCCGCCGGCCCCGCAACACTGAAGCTTTCTTT,CASRRPRNTEAFF
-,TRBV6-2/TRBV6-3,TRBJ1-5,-,TGTGCCAGCAGTTACCGGGGGAACGGCAATCAGCCCCAGCATTTT,CASSYRGNGNQPQHF
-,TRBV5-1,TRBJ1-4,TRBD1,TGCGCCAGCAGCTTGGGAGGGACAGCAACTAATGAAAAACTGTTTTTT,CASSLGGTATNEKLFF
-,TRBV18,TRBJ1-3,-,TGTGCCAGCTCACCAGAGAGGTCAGATTCTGGAAACACCATATATTTT,CASSPERSDSGNTIYF
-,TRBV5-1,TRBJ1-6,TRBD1,TGCGCCAGCAGCCCGCGGACAGGGACGGATTCACCCCTCCACTTT,CASSPRTGTDSPLHF
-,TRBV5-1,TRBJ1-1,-,TGCGCCAGCAGCTTGGGTGGCGGGTTGAACACTGAAGCTTTCTTT,CASSLGGGLNTEAFF
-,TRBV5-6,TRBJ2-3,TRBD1,TGTGCCAGCAGCAAGATAGGACAGGGGGCGGGAGATACGCAGTATTTT,CASSKIGQGAGDTQYF
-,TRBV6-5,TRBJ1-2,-,TGTGCCAGCAGTTACTCGATCGGGGACCGACACTATGGCTACACCTTC,CASSYSIGDRHYGYTF
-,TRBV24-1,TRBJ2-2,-,TGTGCCACCAGTGTCGGGGGCATGAACACCGGGGAGCTGTTTTTT,CATSVGGMNTGELFF
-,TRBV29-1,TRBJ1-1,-,TGCAGCGTTGCCACAGCCGAAGCTTTCTTT,CSVATAEAFF
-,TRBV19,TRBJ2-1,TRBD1,TGTGCCAGTATTCCGACAGGGCGGTACAATGAGCAGTTCTTC,CASIPTGRYNEQFF
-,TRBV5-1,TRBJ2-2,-,TGCGCCAGCAGCTTGTCCCAAACAGCTACCCCGAGCACCGGGGAGCTGTTTTTT,CASSLSQTATPSTGELFF
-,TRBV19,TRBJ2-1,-,TGTGCCAGTAGTATTACTGCAGCCAGCAATGAGCAGTTCTTC,CASSITAASNEQFF
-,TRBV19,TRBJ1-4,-,TGTGCCACCATGGACGGACCTAATGAAAAACTGTTTTTT,CATMDGPNEKLFF
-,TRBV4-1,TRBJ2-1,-,TGCGCCAGCAGCCAAGGGACTGGTGAGCAGTTCTTC,CASSQGTGEQFF
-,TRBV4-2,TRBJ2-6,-,TGTGCCAGCAGCCAAGACGGGCCTGGGGCCAACGTCCTGACTTTC,CASSQDGPGANVLTF
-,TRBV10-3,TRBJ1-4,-,TGTGCCGCGAATCCCGGTACGACTAATGAAAAACTGTTTTTT,CAANPGTTNEKLFF
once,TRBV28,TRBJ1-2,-,TGTGCCAGCAGTTTAGAGGGGCTTGATGGCTACACCTTC,CASSLEGLDGYTF
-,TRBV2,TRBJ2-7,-,TGTGCCAGCAGTGAGATACGGTACGAGCAGTACTTC,CASSEIRYEQYF
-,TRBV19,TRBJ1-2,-,TGTGCCAGTAGCCCCACGTTTAACTATGGCTACACCTTC,CASSPTFNYGYTF
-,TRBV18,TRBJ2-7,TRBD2,TGTGCCAGCTCCCCTGGGGCTAGCGGGAGGTTCTTGTACGAGCAGTACTTC,CASSPGASGRFLYEQYF
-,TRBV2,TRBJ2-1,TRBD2,TGTGCCAGCAACCCTAGCGGGAGCTCCTACAATGAGCAGTTCTTC,CASNPSGSSYNEQFF
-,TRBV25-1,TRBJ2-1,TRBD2,TGTGCCAGCAGTGGGCGTGCCTTAGCGGGAGGCCAGAACAATGAGCAGTTCTTC,CASSGRALAGGQNNEQFF
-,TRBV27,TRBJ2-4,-,TGTGCCAGCAGTCTCGAGGGGGTAAAAAACATTCAGTACTTC,CASSLEGVKNIQYF
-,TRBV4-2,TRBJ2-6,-,TGTGCCAGCAGCCAAGATTTAAGTTACTCTGGGGCCAACGTCCTGACTTTC,CASSQDLSYSGANVLTF
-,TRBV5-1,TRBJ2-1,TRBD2,TGCGCCAGCAGCTTGGGGCTAGCGGGGACCCGGGGTGAGCAGTTCTTC,CASSLGLAGTRGEQFF
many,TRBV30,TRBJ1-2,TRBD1,TGTGCCTGGCACCGGGACAGGGCTAAGGATTCGGGCTACACCTTC,CAWHRDRAKDSGYTF
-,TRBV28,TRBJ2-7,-,TGTGCCAGCAGTGGGACATCGTCTTCGACCTACGAGCAGTACTTC,CASSGTSSSTYEQYF
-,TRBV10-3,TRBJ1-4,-,TGTGCCATTCACAGGGCAACTAATGAAAAACTGTTTTTT,CAIHRATNEKLFF
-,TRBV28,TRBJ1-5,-,TGTGCCAGCAGCCCTAGATACCTGGGGGGACTCAATCAGCCCCAGCATTTT,CASSPRYLGGLNQPQHF
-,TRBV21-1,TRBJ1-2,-,TGTGCCACCCCGGGACAGGGTTTAAGCTATGGCTACACCTTC,CATPGQGLSYGYTF
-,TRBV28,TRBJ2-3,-,TGTGCCAGCAGTCCCGTCAGCACAGATACGCAGTATTTT,CASSPVSTDTQYF
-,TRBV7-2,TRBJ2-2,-,TGTGCCAGCAGCTTAGGGTACGGCCGGGAGCTGTTTTTT,CASSLGYGRELFF
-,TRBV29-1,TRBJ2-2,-,TGCAGCGTTGGGGGGACGGGCCAGAGCACCGGGGAGCTGTTTTTT,CSVGGTGQSTGELFF
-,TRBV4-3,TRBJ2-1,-,TGCGCCAGCAGCCAAGGTGGGAGAAACAGTGAGCAGTTCTTC,CASSQGGRNSEQFF
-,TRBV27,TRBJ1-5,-,TGTGCCAGCAGTTTGGATTGGAGCAATCAGCCCCAGCATTTT,CASSLDWSNQPQHF
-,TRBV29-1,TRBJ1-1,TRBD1,TGCAGCGCTAGACAGGGGGCAAACACTGAAGCTTTCTTT,CSARQGANTEAFF
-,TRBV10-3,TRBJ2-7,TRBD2,TGTGCCATCAGCAGGACTAGCGTCCACGAGCAGTACTTC,CAISRTSVHEQYF
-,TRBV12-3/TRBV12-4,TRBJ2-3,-,TGTGCCAGCACGGGCCGTCCAGATACGCAGTATTTT,CASTGRPDTQYF
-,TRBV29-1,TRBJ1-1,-,TGCAGCGTTGAAGATTACGAGGGGAGCACTGAAGCTTTCTTT,CSVEDYEGSTEAFF
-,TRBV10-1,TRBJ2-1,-,TGCGCCAGCAGTGAGTCTTTTAGCGCTACGGGGCAGTTCTTC,CASSESFSATGQFF